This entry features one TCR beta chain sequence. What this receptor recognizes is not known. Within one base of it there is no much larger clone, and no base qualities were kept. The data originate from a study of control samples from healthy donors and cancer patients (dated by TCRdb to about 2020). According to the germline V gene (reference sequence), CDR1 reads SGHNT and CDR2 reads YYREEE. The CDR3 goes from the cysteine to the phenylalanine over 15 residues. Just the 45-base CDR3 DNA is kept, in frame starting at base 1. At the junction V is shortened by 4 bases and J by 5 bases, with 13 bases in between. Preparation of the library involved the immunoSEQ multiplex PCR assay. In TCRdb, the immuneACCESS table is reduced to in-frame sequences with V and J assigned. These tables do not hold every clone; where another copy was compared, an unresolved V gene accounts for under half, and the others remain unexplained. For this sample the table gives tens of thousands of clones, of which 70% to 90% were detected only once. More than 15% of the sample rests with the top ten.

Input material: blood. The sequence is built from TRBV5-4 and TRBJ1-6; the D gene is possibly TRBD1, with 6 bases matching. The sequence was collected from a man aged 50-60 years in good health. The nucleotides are TGTGCCAGCAGCAACCGACAGGCTAATAATTCACCCCTCCACTTT. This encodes CASSNRQANNSPLHF.